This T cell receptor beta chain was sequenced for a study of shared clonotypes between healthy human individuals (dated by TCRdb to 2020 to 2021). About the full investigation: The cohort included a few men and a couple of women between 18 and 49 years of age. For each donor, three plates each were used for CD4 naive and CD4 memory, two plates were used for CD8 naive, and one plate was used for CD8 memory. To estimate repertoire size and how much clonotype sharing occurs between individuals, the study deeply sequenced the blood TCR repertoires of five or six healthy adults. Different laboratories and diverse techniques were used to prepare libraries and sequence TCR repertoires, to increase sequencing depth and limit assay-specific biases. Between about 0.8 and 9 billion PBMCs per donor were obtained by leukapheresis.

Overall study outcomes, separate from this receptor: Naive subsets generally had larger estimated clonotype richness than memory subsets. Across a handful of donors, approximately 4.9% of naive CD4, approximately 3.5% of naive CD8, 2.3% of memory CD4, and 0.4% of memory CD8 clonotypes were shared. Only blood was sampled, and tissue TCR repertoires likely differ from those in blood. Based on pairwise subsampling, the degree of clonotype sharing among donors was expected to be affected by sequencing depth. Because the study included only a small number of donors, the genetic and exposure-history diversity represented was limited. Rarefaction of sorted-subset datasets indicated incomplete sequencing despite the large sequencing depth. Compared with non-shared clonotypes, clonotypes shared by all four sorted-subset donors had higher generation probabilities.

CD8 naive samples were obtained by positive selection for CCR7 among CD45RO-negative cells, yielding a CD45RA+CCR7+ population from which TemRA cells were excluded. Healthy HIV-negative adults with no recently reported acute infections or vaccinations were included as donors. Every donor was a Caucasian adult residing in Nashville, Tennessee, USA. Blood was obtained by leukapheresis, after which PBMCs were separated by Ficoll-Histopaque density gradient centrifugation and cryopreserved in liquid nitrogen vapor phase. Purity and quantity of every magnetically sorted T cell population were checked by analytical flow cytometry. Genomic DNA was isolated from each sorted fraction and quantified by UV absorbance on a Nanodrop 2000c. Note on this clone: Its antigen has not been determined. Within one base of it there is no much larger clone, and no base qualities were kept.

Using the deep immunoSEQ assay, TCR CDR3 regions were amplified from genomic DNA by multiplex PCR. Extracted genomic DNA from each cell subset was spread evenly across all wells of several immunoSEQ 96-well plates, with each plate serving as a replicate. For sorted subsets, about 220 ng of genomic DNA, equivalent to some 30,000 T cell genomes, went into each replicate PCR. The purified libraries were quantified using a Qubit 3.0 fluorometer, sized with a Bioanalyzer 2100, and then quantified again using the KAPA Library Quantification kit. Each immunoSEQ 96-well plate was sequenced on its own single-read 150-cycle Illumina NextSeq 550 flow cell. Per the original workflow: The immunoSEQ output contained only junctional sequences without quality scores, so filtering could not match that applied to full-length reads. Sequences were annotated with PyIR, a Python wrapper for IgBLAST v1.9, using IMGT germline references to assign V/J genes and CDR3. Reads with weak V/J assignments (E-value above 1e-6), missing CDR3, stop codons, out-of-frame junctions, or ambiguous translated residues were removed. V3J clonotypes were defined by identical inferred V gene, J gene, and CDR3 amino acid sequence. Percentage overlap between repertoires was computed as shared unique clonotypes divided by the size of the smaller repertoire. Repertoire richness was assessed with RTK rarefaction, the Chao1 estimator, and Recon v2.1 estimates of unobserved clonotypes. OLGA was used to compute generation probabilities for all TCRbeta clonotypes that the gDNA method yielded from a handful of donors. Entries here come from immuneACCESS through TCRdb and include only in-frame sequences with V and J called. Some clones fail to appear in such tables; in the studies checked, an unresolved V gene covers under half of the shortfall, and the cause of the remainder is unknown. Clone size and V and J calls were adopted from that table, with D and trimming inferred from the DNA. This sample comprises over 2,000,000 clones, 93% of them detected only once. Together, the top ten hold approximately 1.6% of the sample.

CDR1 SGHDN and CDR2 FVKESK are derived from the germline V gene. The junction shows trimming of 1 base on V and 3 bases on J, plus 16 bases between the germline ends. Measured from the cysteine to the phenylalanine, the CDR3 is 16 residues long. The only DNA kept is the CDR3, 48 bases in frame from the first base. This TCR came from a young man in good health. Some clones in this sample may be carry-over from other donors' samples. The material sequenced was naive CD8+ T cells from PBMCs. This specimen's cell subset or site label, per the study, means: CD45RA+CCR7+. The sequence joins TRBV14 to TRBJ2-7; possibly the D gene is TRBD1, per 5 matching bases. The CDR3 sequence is CASSQVYRQRIYEQYF. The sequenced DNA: TGTGCCAGCAGCCAAGTTTACCGACAGCGCATCTACGAGCAGTACTTC.